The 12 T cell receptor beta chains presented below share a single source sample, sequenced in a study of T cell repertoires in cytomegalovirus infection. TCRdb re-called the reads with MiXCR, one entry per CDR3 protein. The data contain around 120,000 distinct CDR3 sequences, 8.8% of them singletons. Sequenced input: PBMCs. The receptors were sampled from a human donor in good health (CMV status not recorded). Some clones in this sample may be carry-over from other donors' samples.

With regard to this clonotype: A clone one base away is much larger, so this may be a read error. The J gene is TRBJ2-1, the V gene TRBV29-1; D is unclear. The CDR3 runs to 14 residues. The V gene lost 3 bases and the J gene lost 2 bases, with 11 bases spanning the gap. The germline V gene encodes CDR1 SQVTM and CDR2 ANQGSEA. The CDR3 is CSVDGQEAYNEQFF. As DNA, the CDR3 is TGCAGCGTTGACGGGCAGGAAGCCTACAATGAGCAGTTCTTC.

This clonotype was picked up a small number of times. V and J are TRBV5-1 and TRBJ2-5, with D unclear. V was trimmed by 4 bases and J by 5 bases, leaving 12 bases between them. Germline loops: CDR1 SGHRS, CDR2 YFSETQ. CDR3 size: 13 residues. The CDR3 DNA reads TGCGCCAGCAGCGGTCTATCCAGGGAGACCCAGTACTTC. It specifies CASSGLSRETQYF.

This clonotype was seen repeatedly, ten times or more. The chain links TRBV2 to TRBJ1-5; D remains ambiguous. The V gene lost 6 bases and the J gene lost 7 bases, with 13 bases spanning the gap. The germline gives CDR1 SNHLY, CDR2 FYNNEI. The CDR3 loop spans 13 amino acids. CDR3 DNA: TGTGCCAGCAGCCGAGGGCAGTTCCAGCCCCAGCATTTT. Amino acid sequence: CASSRGQFQPQHF.

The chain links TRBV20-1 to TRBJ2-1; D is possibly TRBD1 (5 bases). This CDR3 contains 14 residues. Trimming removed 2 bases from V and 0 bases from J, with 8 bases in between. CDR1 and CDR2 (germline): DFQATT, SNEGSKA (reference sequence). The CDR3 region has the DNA TGCAGTGCTAGACGGACACACTCCTACAATGAGCAGTTCTTC. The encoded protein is CSARRTHSYNEQFF.

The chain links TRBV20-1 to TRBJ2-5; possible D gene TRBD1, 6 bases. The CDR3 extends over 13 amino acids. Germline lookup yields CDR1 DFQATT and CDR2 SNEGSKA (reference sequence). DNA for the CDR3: TGCAGCGCCCGGCGGACAGAGCAAGAGACCCAGTACTTC. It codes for CSARRTEQETQYF.

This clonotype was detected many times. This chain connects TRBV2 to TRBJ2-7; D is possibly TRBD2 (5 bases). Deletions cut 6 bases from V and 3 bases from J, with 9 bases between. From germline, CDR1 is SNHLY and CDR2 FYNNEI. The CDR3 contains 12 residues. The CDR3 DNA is TGTGCCAGCAGCCTAGCTAACTACGAGCAGTACTTC. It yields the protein CASSLANYEQYF. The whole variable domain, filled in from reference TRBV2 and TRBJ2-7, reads EPEVTQTPSHQVTQMGQEVILRCVPISNHLYFYWYRQILGQKVEFLVSFYNNEISEKSEIFDDQFSVERPDGSNFTLKIRSTKLEDSAMYFCASSLANYEQYFGPGTRLTVT.

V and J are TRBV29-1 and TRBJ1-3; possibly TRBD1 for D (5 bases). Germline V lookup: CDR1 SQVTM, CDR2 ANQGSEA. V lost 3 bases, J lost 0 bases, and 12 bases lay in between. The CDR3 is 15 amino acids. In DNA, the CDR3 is TGCAGCGTTGAGATAGGGACCTTCTCTGGAAACACCATATATTTT. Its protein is CSVEIGTFSGNTIYF.

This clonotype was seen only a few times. CDR3 in DNA: TGTGCCAGCAGCGGGACAGGGATTGGCTACACCTTC. Its protein product is CASSGTGIGYTF. V and J are TRBV14 and TRBJ1-2, with 9 bases identical to TRBD1. V was pared by 5 bases and J by 7 bases, with 2 bases of the junction left unmatched. This CDR3 has 12 residues. The V gene's germline CDR1 is SGHDN and CDR2 FVKESK.

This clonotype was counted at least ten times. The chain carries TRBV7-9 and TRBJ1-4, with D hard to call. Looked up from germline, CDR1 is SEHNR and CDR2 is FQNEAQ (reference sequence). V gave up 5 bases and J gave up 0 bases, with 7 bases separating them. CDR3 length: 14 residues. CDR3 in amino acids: CASSPDTTNEKLFF. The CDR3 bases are TGTGCCAGCAGCCCCGACACAACTAATGAAAAACTGTTTTTT.

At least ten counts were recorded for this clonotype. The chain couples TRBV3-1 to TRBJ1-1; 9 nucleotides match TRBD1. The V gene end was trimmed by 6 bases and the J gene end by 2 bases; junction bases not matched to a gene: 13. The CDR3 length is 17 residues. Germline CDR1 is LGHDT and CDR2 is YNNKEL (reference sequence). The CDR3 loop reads CASSPRGQGKINTEAFF. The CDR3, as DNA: TGTGCCAGCAGTCCCCGGGGACAGGGAAAAATAAACACTGAAGCTTTCTTT.

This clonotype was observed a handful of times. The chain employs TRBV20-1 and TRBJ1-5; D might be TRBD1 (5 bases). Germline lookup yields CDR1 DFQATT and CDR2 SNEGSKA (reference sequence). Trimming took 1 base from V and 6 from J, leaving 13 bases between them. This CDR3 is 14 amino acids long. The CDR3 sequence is CSARVSRGRQPQHF. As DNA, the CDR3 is TGCAGTGCTAGAGTTTCGCGGGGACGTCAGCCCCAGCATTTT.

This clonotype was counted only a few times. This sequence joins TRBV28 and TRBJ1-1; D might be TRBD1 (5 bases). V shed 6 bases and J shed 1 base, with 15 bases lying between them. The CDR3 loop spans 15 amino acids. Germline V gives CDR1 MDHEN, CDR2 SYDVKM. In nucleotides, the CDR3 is TGTGCCAGCAGGCCACCTTGGGGGGAGAACACTGAAGCTTTCTTT. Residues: CASRPPWGENTEAFF.